This TCR beta chain was documented in a study of blood T cells in healthy people across ages. At the level of the study: The capture of about one barcoded beta molecule per two T cells was achieved by template switching. General study points: Long-lived donors had more naive CD4+ cells and higher diversity than aged donors.

A word on this clonotype: The antigen remains undetermined.

Then a second PCR, running roughly 6 to 12 cycles, was carried out with a sample-barcoded 5' primer and a J-beta primer mix. From each sample, at least 2.5 million paired-end reads containing CDR3 were obtained. TCRdb called the 5' RACE reads again in MiXCR, with one record for every CDR3 protein. Of roughly 680,000 distinct CDR3 sequences listed, about 21% are singletons. Material: blood. This sequence was found in a man aged 70-80 years in good health.

CDR3 DNA sequence: TGTGCCAGCAGTACCAGACAGTACCAAGAGACCCAGTACTTC. It codes for CASSTRQYQETQYF. This chain links TRBV27 with TRBJ2-5, with D perhaps matching TRBD1 (5 bases). The CDR3 has 14 residues. Germline V gives CDR1 MNHEY, CDR2 SMNVEV (reference sequence). V was shortened by 5 bases and J by 0 bases, with 10 bases between the two germline ends.